The 26 T cell receptor beta chains given below trace back to one sample, sequenced in a study of cytomegalovirus exposure and HLA in healthy donors. The primer mix had 60 Vbeta and 13 Jbeta primers. Generated by immunoSEQ multiplex PCR, the TCRdb table keeps only in-frame clones and is missing some. The data show 150,000 to 180,000 clones, more than 75% seen once. The sequenced sample consisted of PBMCs. These receptors originate from a woman in her forties in good health and CMV-seropositive.

J is TRBJ1-2 and V is TRBV28; maybe TRBD1 (6 bases). CDR3 length equals 12 residues. Germline CDR1 is MDHEN and CDR2 is SYDVKM. V was shortened by 9 bases and J by 7 bases, with 15 bases between the two germline ends. The CDR3 is CASSGQLGGYTF. The CDR3 bases are TGTGCCAGTAGTGGACAGTTGGGTGGCTACACCTTC.

The V gene is TRBV5-5, the J gene TRBJ2-5, with unresolved D. Germline CDR1 and CDR2: SGHKS and YYEKEE (reference sequence). V lost 2 bases, J lost 2 bases, and 4 bases lay in between. The CDR3 extends over 12 amino acids. CDR3 in DNA: TGTGCCAGCAGCTTTCCGCAAGAGACCCAGTACTTC. It encodes CASSFPQETQYF.

In this sample, this clone turned up a few times. The chain carries TRBV5-6 and TRBJ2-7, with 9 bases lining up with TRBD1. After removal of 2 bases from V and 2 bases from J, the junction contained 2 bases not matched to a gene. The CDR3 contains 14 residues. Germline V gives CDR1 SGHDT, CDR2 YYEEEE. In DNA form, the CDR3 reads TGTGCCAGCAGCTTTGGGACAGGGACCTACGAGCAGTACTTC. Protein product: CASSFGTGTYEQYF.

The genes are TRBV5-6 and TRBJ2-4; TRBD2 matches at 14 bases. J lost 2 bases, V lost 3 bases, and 7 bases had no gene match. Looked up from germline, CDR1 is SGHDT and CDR2 is YYEEEE. The CDR3 has 18 residues. The CDR3 spells CASSYRTSGRHSKNIQYF. CDR3 sequence (DNA): TGTGCCAGCAGCTACCGGACTAGCGGGAGGCACTCCAAAAACATTCAGTACTTC. Supplemented by reference TRBV5-6 and TRBJ2-4, the full variable domain reads DAGVTQSPTHLIKTRGQQVTLRCSPKSGHDTVSWYQQALGQGPQFIFQYYEEEERQRGNFPDRFSGHQFPNYSSELNVNALLLGDSALYLCASSYRTSGRHSKNIQYFGAGTRLSVL.

The genes are TRBV5-1 and TRBJ2-1; tentative D call: TRBD1 (6 bases). With 2 bases removed from V and 2 bases from J, the gap between germline ends came to 8 bases. The CDR3 consists of 14 residues. Germline CDR1 is SGHRS and CDR2 is YFSETQ. The CDR3 coding sequence is TGCGCCAGCAGCTTTCAGGGGCCCTACAATGAGCAGTTCTTC. Its protein is CASSFQGPYNEQFF. Using reference TRBV5-1 and TRBJ2-1 for the parts outside the CDR3, the full variable domain is KAGVTQTPRYLIKTRGQQVTLSCSPISGHRSVSWYQQTPGQGLQFLFEYFSETQRNKGNFPGRFSGRQFSNSRSEMNVSTLELGDSALYLCASSFQGPYNEQFFGPGTRLTVL.

The gene calls are TRBV11-3 and TRBJ2-1; no definite D call. Germline V CDR1 and CDR2: SGHNT, YENEEA. CDR3 length: 12 residues. Trimming took off 0 bases at V and 6 bases at J, with 3 bases between the two ends. CDR3 in amino acids: CASSLDLNEQFF. The DNA for the CDR3 is TGTGCCAGCAGCTTAGATCTCAATGAGCAGTTCTTC. The full variable domain, rest sourced from reference TRBV11-3 and TRBJ2-1, is EAGVVQSPRYKIIEKKQPVAFWCNPISGHNTLYWYLQNLGQGPELLIRYENEEAVDDSQLPKDRFSAERLKGVDSTLKIQPAELGDSAVYLCASSLDLNEQFFGPGTRLTVL.

The rearrangement links TRBV11-2 to TRBJ1-1; a possible D gene is TRBD1 (6 bases). V was clipped by 5 bases and J by 2 bases, with 9 bases between them. This CDR3 is 13 amino acids long. CDR1 is SGHAT, CDR2 FQNNGV, per germline. CDR3 in amino acids: CASSLQGNTEAFF. In DNA form, the CDR3 reads TGTGCCAGCAGCCTACAGGGTAACACTGAAGCTTTCTTT. Full variable domain (rest looked up from reference TRBV11-2 and TRBJ1-1): EAGVAQSPRYKIIEKRQSVAFWCNPISGHATLYWYQQILGQGPKLLIQFQNNGVVDDSQLPKDRFSAERLKGVDSTLKIQPAKLEDSAVYLCASSLQGNTEAFFGQGTRLTVV.

This sequence joins TRBV9 and TRBJ2-2; D is undetermined. The V end was cut by 2 bases, the J end by 6 bases, with 5 bases between. Per the germline V gene, CDR1 is SGDLS and CDR2 is YYNGEE. There are 12 residues in the CDR3. CDR3 coding DNA: TGTGCCAGCAGCGTCAGATCCGGGGAGCTGTTTTTT. Encoded protein: CASSVRSGELFF.

Worth noting for this clone: Different DNA sequences within this sample yield the same CDR3. The J gene is TRBJ2-3, the V gene TRBV5-1; the match to TRBD2 covers 14 bases. Trimming removed 2 bases from V and 0 bases from J; junction bases left unmatched: 2. This CDR3 is 17 amino acids long. Germline V gene sequence: CDR1 SGHRS, CDR2 YFSETQ. The CDR3 sequence is CASSFGTSGSSTDTQYF. CDR3 DNA sequence: TGCGCCAGCAGCTTTGGGACTAGCGGGAGTAGCACAGATACGCAGTATTTT. The full variable domain, with the rest looked up from reference TRBV5-1 and TRBJ2-3, is KAGVTQTPRYLIKTRGQQVTLSCSPISGHRSVSWYQQTPGQGLQFLFEYFSETQRNKGNFPGRFSGRQFSNSRSEMNVSTLELGDSALYLCASSFGTSGSSTDTQYFGPGTRLTVL.

The chain carries TRBV27 and TRBJ2-7, with 9 positions matching TRBD1. The length of the CDR3 is 14 residues. Germline CDR1 is MNHEY and CDR2 is SMNVEV (reference sequence). V was clipped by 9 bases and J by 0 bases; unmatched bases: 6. The CDR3 DNA follows: TGTGCCAGTTTGACAGGGGGTTGCTCCTACGAGCAGTACTTC. Protein product: CASLTGGCSYEQYF.

There are a few counts of this clone. This chain uses TRBV6-5 with TRBJ1-1, with D perhaps TRBD1 (5 bases). Between the trimmed V and J ends, which lost 6 bases and 3 bases, there was a span of 17 bases. The CDR3 covers 15 residues. CDR1 is MNHEY and CDR2 is SVGAGI in the germline V gene. CDR3 loop: CASRRRTLVYTEAFF. The CDR3 DNA reads as TGTGCCAGCAGAAGACGGACATTAGTCTACACTGAAGCTTTCTTT.

The V gene is TRBV5-1, the J gene TRBJ1-1; D is perhaps TRBD1 (6 bases). Germline V gives CDR1 SGHRS, CDR2 YFSETQ. CDR3 length: 15 amino acids. Trimming left V 1 base short and J 2 bases short, with 12 bases between. CDR3 amino acids: CASSLLDSINTEAFF. As DNA, the CDR3 is TGCGCCAGCAGCTTGTTGGACAGTATTAACACTGAAGCTTTCTTT.

This chain uses TRBV7-6 with TRBJ2-7; tentative D call: TRBD2 (5 bases). Between the trimmed V and J ends, which lost 0 bases and 5 bases, there was a span of 11 bases. CDR1 is SGHVS and CDR2 is FNYEAQ in the germline V gene. CDR3 length: 14 residues. The CDR3 coding sequence is TGTGCCAGCAGCTTAGCTAAGGCGGGCAACGAGCAGTACTTC. It codes for CASSLAKAGNEQYF.

The chain uses TRBV28 and TRBJ1-2; D remains ambiguous. Trimming took off 3 bases at V and 2 bases at J, with 10 bases between the two ends. Germline loops: CDR1 MDHEN, CDR2 SYDVKM. The CDR3 loop spans 14 amino acids. CDR3 protein: CASSFMVRNYGYTF. CDR3 sequence (DNA): TGTGCCAGCAGTTTTATGGTCCGGAACTATGGCTACACCTTC.

This rearrangement joins TRBV7-2 to TRBJ2-1; 9 nucleotides align to TRBD2. The CDR3 totals 16 residues. V shed 0 bases, J shed 4 bases, and the junction held 4 bases outside the gene matches. CDR1 and CDR2 from the germline V gene are SGHTA and FQGNSA. CDR3 residues: CASSLAGTSRYNEQFF. In nucleotides, the CDR3 is TGTGCCAGCAGCTTAGCCGGGACTAGCCGATACAATGAGCAGTTCTTC.

The CDR3 here is CASGLTGGVNTEAFF. The CDR3 coding sequence is TGTGCTAGTGGTTTGACAGGGGGCGTAAACACTGAAGCTTTCTTT. The chain has TRBV12-5 and TRBJ1-1; TRBD1 matches at 9 bases. Unmatched junction bases numbered 3, after V lost 2 bases and J lost 2 bases. CDR3 length equals 15 residues. Germline CDR1 reads LGHNT; CDR2 reads FRNRAP.

V gene TRBV7-6 combines with J gene TRBJ1-1; D unresolved. V lost 5 bases and J lost 5, with 15 bases in between. The CDR3 has 14 residues. Germline values: CDR1 SGHVS, CDR2 FNYEAQ. The CDR3 coding sequence is TGTGCCAGCAGCCCCCTCCGGCGGGATACTGAAGCTTTCTTT. Translating gives CASSPLRRDTEAFF.

The chain recombines TRBV18 with TRBJ2-3, with 8 bases fitting TRBD2. V shed 1 base and J 3 bases; nucleotides not matched to a gene: 0. This CDR3 is built from 14 residues. Germline V gene sequence: CDR1 KGHSH, CDR2 LQKENI. The CDR3 DNA reads TGTGCCAGCTCACCACTAGCGGGAACAGATACGCAGTATTTT. Protein product: CASSPLAGTDTQYF.

This chain joins TRBV5-1 and TRBJ1-1; D perhaps matches TRBD1 (6 bases). Trimming pared 4 bases from V and 4 bases from J, leaving 17 bases between. CDR3 length: 15 amino acids. Per germline, CDR1 SGHRS and CDR2 YFSETQ. The CDR3, as DNA: TGCGCCAGCAGCCACACTAGGGGGGGGCGCACTGAAGCTTTCTTT. Translating gives CASSHTRGGRTEAFF.

The chain links TRBV27 to TRBJ2-3, with TRBD2 identical over 7 bases. CDR3 length equals 16 residues. V dropped 4 bases and J dropped 5; count of bases not matched to a gene: 12. Per germline, CDR1 MNHEY and CDR2 SMNVEV (reference sequence). In nucleotides, the CDR3 is TGTGCCAGCAGTTCCCCCTCTAGCGGTCGGGGAGATACGCAGTATTTT. Amino acid sequence: CASSSPSSGRGDTQYF.

The chain is built from TRBV7-6 and TRBJ2-3; 9 bases align to TRBD1. Germline CDR1 and CDR2: SGHVS and FNYEAQ. This CDR3 is 16 amino acids long. The V gene end was trimmed by 0 bases and the J gene end by 8 bases; junction bases not matched to a gene: 9. CDR3 amino acids: CASSLAAGTGLTTQYF. The CDR3, as DNA: TGTGCCAGCAGCTTAGCAGCAGGGACAGGGCTGACTACGCAGTATTTT.

The CDR3 loop reads CASSPLADYNEQFF. The CDR3 nucleotides are TGTGCCAGCAGTCCCCTAGCGGATTACAATGAGCAGTTCTTC. V usage is TRBV6-1 and J usage is TRBJ2-1; 7 positions match TRBD2. CDR3 length: 14 residues. Germline V gene data show CDR1 as MNHNS and CDR2 as SASEGT. J gave up 4 bases and V 5 bases, and 5 bases lay outside the gene matches.

This chain links TRBV5-1 with TRBJ2-3, with TRBD2 matching 9 bases. CDR3 size: 16 residues. Germline values: CDR1 SGHRS, CDR2 YFSETQ. J gave up 3 bases and V 6 bases, and 11 bases lay outside the gene matches. CDR3: CASMRVGGLATDTQYF. The CDR3 nucleotides read TGCGCCAGCATGAGGGTCGGAGGACTAGCGACAGATACGCAGTATTTT.

The chain uses TRBV5-1 and TRBJ1-4; TRBD1 aligns across 7 bases. The CDR3 is made up of 14 amino acids. Germline CDR1 is SGHRS and CDR2 is YFSETQ. J gave up 7 bases and V 0 bases, and 3 bases lay outside the gene matches. The CDR3 sequence: CASSLARGIEKLFF. The DNA for the CDR3 is TGCGCCAGCAGCTTGGCCAGGGGGATTGAAAAACTGTTTTTT.

The chain employs TRBV2 and TRBJ1-1; D perhaps matches TRBD1 (5 bases). V was trimmed by 9 bases and J by 6 bases, leaving 26 bases between them. Germline CDR1 SNHLY, CDR2 FYNNEI. CDR3 length: 16 amino acids. The CDR3 bases are TGTGCCAGAACTGTCAAAACCGCCAGGGCCATACCTGAAGCTTTCTTT. Its translation: CARTVKTARAIPEAFF.

CDR3 protein: CASSRAGASTDTQYF. In DNA form, the CDR3 reads TGCGCCAGCAGCAGAGCGGGGGCCAGCACAGATACGCAGTATTTT. The gene calls are TRBV5-1 and TRBJ2-3; 8 bases agree with TRBD2. The CDR3 length is 15 residues. Unmatched junction bases numbered 4, after V lost 4 bases and J lost 0 bases. Germline V CDR1 and CDR2: SGHRS, YFSETQ. The full variable domain, with the rest looked up from reference TRBV5-1 and TRBJ2-3, is KAGVTQTPRYLIKTRGQQVTLSCSPISGHRSVSWYQQTPGQGLQFLFEYFSETQRNKGNFPGRFSGRQFSNSRSEMNVSTLELGDSALYLCASSRAGASTDTQYFGPGTRLTVL.